This is a list of T cell receptor beta chains from one sample in a study of T cell repertoires in cytomegalovirus infection. TCRdb called the reads again in MiXCR, with one record for every CDR3 protein. The sample lists 250,000 to 350,000 distinct CDR3 sequences; about 25% were seen once. Sequencing used PBMCs. These receptors were collected from a human donor in good health (CMV status not recorded). Some clones in this sample may be carry-over from other donors' samples. CDR3s include the opening cysteine and the closing phenylalanine or tryptophan. Each record gives: CDR3 length, V gene, clone size, J gene, D gene, CDR3 protein, CDR3 DNA. D genes are given only for firm matches. Rows may omit the clone size; those that give it use once, few, many or a size class.

>14|TRBV5-4|.|TRBJ2-7|TRBD2
CASSREGLAYEQYF
TGTGCCAGCAGCCGGGAGGGACTAGCGTACGAGCAGTACTTC
>14|TRBV7-6|few|TRBJ2-7|.
CASSLGAGRYEQYF
TGTGCCAGCAGCTTAGGGGCAGGAAGGTACGAGCAGTACTTC
>15|TRBV7-6|few|TRBJ1-5|.
CASSHSTGLNQPQHF
TGTGCCAGCAGTCACAGCACAGGGCTCAATCAGCCCCAGCATTTT
>16|TRBV14|few|TRBJ2-5|.
CASSQGGQGYQETQYF
TGTGCCAGCAGCCAAGGGGGCCAGGGGTACCAAGAGACCCAGTACTTC
>16|TRBV7-9|many|TRBJ2-1|TRBD2
CASSSPGLAGYNEQFF
TGTGCCAGCAGCTCACCGGGACTAGCGGGATACAATGAGCAGTTCTTC
>15|TRBV6-4|.|TRBJ1-2|.
CASSDSADTDYGYTF
TGTGCCAGCAGTGACTCGGCAGACACGGACTATGGCTACACCTTC
>16|TRBV7-2|.|TRBJ2-3|TRBD1
CASSSRTGARTDTQYF
TGTGCCAGCAGCTCCCGGACAGGGGCCCGCACAGATACGCAGTATTTT
>15|TRBV28|.|TRBJ2-1|TRBD1
CASRHRDRVDVEQFF
TGTGCCAGCAGACACCGGGACAGGGTAGACGTTGAGCAGTTCTTC
>14|TRBV7-2|many|TRBJ2-1|.
CASSFSRLGNEQFF
TGTGCCAGCAGCTTTTCTCGACTAGGGAATGAGCAGTTCTTC
>14|TRBV5-6|.|TRBJ2-5|.
CASSLVAEVETQYF
TGTGCCAGCAGCTTGGTGGCTGAAGTAGAGACCCAGTACTTC
>11|TRBV6-1|.|TRBJ1-5|.
CASSAVEPQHF
TGTGCCAGCAGTGCCGTGGAGCCCCAGCATTTT